This is a list of T cell receptor beta chains from one sample in a study of shared clonotypes between healthy human individuals. Profiled with immunoSEQ multiplex PCR; TCRdb holds only in-frame clones, not every one. The sample yields under 1,900,000 clones, approximately 98.5% seen once. Input material: naive CD4+ T cells sorted from blood. The receptors come from a man under 40 in good health. CDR3s include the opening cysteine and the closing phenylalanine or tryptophan. The D gene is left open where the match is weak. Some rows have no size entry. The others give once, few or many, or a class for an expanded clone.

j_call clone_size d_call v_call cdr3_nt cdr3_aa
TRBJ2-2 - TRBD2 TRBV7-6 TGTGCCAGCAGCTTATTACTAGCGGGAGTGAACACCGGGGAGCTGTTTTTT CASSLLLAGVNTGELFF
TRBJ1-4 - - TRBV6-1 TGTGCCAGCAGTGAACCTGGGTCCGAGGAAAAACTGTTTTTT CASSEPGSEEKLFF
TRBJ2-5 - - TRBV2 TGTGCCAGCAAGCCCAAGCAAATACAAGAGACCCAGTACTTC CASKPKQIQETQYF
TRBJ2-3 - TRBD1 TRBV5-1 TGCGCCACCCAGACAGGGGATGGAGATACGCAGTATTTT CATQTGDGDTQYF
TRBJ1-5 once - TRBV6-5 TGTGCCAGCAGTTCAGGGCCCCCTGGAAAAATACAGCCCCAGCATTTT CASSSGPPGKIQPQHF
TRBJ2-2 - - TRBV6-5 TGTGCCAGCAGTTGGGGGAGGCCGAACACCGGGGAGCTGTTTTTT CASSWGRPNTGELFF
TRBJ2-5 - - TRBV7-2 TGTGCCAGCAGCTTCAGGGTCCAAGAGACCCAGTACTTC CASSFRVQETQYF
TRBJ1-1 - - TRBV19 TGTGCCAGCGGGACTCAAAAGGGGGGCACTGAAGCTTTCTTT CASGTQKGGTEAFF
TRBJ2-7 - TRBD1 TRBV6-5 TGTGCCAGCAGTGTCCGGGACAGGGGGTACGAGCAGTACTTC CASSVRDRGYEQYF
TRBJ2-7 - - TRBV6-5 TGTGCCAGCACCAGGACGGGAGTCTACGAGCAGTACTTC CASTRTGVYEQYF
TRBJ2-3 - - TRBV9 TGTGCCAGCAGCGCCCCCCCGGGGCGGAAATCCACAGATACGCAGTATTTT CASSAPPGRKSTDTQYF
TRBJ2-5 - TRBD2 TRBV19 TGTGCCAGTAGTTATTCGGGACTAGCTGAAGAGACCCAGTACTTC CASSYSGLAEETQYF
TRBJ2-1 - - TRBV11-2 TGTGCCAGCAGCCCATCTCCTCGGGGAGCTTCTCACAATGAGCAGTTCTTC CASSPSPRGASHNEQFF
TRBJ2-5 - TRBD1 TRBV5-1 TGCGCCAGCAGCTTGGCCCAGGGGGCTTTTGGAGAGACCCAGTACTTC CASSLAQGAFGETQYF
TRBJ2-7 - TRBD1 TRBV19 TGTGCCAGTAGGCCTGCCCCAAGACAGGGTAACTTCTACGAGCAGTACTTC CASRPAPRQGNFYEQYF
TRBJ2-3 - TRBD2 TRBV11-3 TGTGCCAGCAGCTTAGCAAGCGGGGGCACAGATACGCAGTATTTT CASSLASGGTDTQYF
TRBJ2-7 - - TRBV28 TGTGCCAGCAGTGCCGGGTCCGCCGGGAGCTACGAGCAGTACTTC CASSAGSAGSYEQYF
TRBJ1-5 - - TRBV7-9 TGTGCCAGCAGCTTAGAGGGTCGGCCCCAGCATTTT CASSLEGRPQHF
TRBJ2-1 - TRBD2 TRBV19 TGTGCCAGTAGTATAGCGGGGACTAGAGGCTACAATGAGCAGTTCTTC CASSIAGTRGYNEQFF
TRBJ2-7 - TRBD1 TRBV28 TGTGCCAGCAGCAGGACAGGGACTCTTTCCTACGAGCAGTACTTC CASSRTGTLSYEQYF
TRBJ2-2 - - TRBV18 TGTGCCAGCTCACCAAGTCAGGAGAACACCGGGGAGCTGTTTTTT CASSPSQENTGELFF
TRBJ2-7 - - TRBV9 TGTGCCAGCAGCGTAGGCGCAGACTCCTACGAGCAGTACTTC CASSVGADSYEQYF
TRBJ2-3 - - TRBV18 TGTGCCAGCTCACCGGGTCTCGCACTAGATACGCAGTATTTT CASSPGLALDTQYF
TRBJ2-1 - - TRBV15 TGTGCCACCAGCATGCGGCAGCTGGGGAATGAGCAGTTCTTC CATSMRQLGNEQFF
TRBJ2-3 - - TRBV5-1 TGCGCCAGCAGCTTCCCCAGGGCTGCTGGGGGCACAGATACGCAGTATTTT CASSFPRAAGGTDTQYF
TRBJ2-5 - TRBD2 TRBV6-1 TGTGCCAGCAGTGAAGGGGGGGGGAGGCAAGAGACCCAGTACTTC CASSEGGGRQETQYF
TRBJ2-2 - - TRBV4-3 TGCGCCAGCAGCCACCTTCGGGGTAACGCGAACACCGGGGAGCTGTTTTTT CASSHLRGNANTGELFF
TRBJ2-3 - TRBD2 TRBV19 TGTGCCAGTAGTATAGCGATCCTAGCGGGAGAGTCAGATACGCAGTATTTT CASSIAILAGESDTQYF
TRBJ2-1 - TRBD2 TRBV5-1 TGCGCCAGCAGCCTCCCCCTAGCGGGGGACAATGAGCAGTTCTTC CASSLPLAGDNEQFF
TRBJ2-3 - TRBD2 TRBV28 TGTGCCAGCAGTTTGGGTAGCGGGAGAGCCCAGGCGACAGATACGCAGTATTTT CASSLGSGRAQATDTQYF
TRBJ2-5 - - TRBV10-3 TGTGCCATCAGTGAGAAGACGAAGACCCAGTACTTC CAISEKTKTQYF
TRBJ2-3 - TRBD1 TRBV28 TGTGCCAGCAGTTTGGGTAGGACAGGAGAATTCACAGATACGCAGTATTTT CASSLGRTGEFTDTQYF
TRBJ2-7 - TRBD2 TRBV5-1 TGCGCCAGCAGCTTGGTGCCTAGCGGCTACGAGCAGTACTTC CASSLVPSGYEQYF
TRBJ2-7 - - TRBV5-1 TGCGCCAGCAGCCCAGGTTCGCAGCTCGAGCAGTACTTC CASSPGSQLEQYF
TRBJ2-2 - TRBD2 TRBV19 TGTGCCAGCTCGGGGACTAGCTGGACCGGGGAGCTGTTTTTT CASSGTSWTGELFF
TRBJ1-1 - - TRBV11-3 TGTGCCAGCAGCTCGGGGGAGAACACTGAAGCTTTCTTT CASSSGENTEAFF
TRBJ2-1 - - TRBV7-9 TGTGCCAGCAGCTTAGCGCCCTATGAGCAGTTCTTC CASSLAPYEQFF
TRBJ2-3 once - TRBV11-2 TGTGCCAGCAGCTTAGGGGGTAGCGGCACAGATACGCAGTATTTT CASSLGGSGTDTQYF
TRBJ2-7 - - TRBV5-1 TGCGCCAGCAGCTTGAACGTACGAGGTTGGGAGCAGTACTTC CASSLNVRGWEQYF
TRBJ2-1 once - TRBV7-8 TGTGCCAGCAGCAAAAATGAGCAGTTCTTC CASSKNEQFF
TRBJ2-7 - - TRBV5-6 TGTGCCAGCAGCCCCGGAAGGCACTACGAGCAGTACTTC CASSPGRHYEQYF